A single sample gave rise to the 19 T cell receptor beta chains below, sequenced in a study of vaccination and CD4 T cells after COVID-19. The treatment denotes: 10-day PBMC culture with coronavirus spike peptide pools or control peptides (ViraFEST assay). The Oncomine TCR Beta short-read assay sequenced DNA from cultured CD4+ T cells. TCRdb processed the PCR reads anew with MiXCR; each CDR3 protein has one entry. In the table there are about 20,000 distinct CDR3 sequences, over 50% of which are singletons. Their antigens are not known. The input for sequencing was CD4+ T cells from blood, cultured in vitro, taken before SARS-CoV-2 vaccination. These receptors were taken from a human donor who had recovered from COVID-19.

A few counts support this clonotype. The chain recombines TRBV19 with TRBJ1-6; 8 bases line up with TRBD1. Trimming removed 5 bases from V and 8 bases from J; junction bases left unmatched: 2. Germline V CDR1 and CDR2: LNHDA, SQIVND (reference sequence). The CDR3 is 13 residues long. The CDR3 nucleotides read TGTGCCAGTAGTGGACAGGGCGATTCACCCCTCCACTTT. This translates into CASSGQGDSPLHF.

The rearrangement links TRBV12-3 or TRBV12-4 to TRBJ1-2; no firm D call. The CDR3 totals 12 residues. The V end was cut by 5 bases, the J end by 0 bases, with 4 bases between. The CDR3 loop is CASSNSNYGYTF. The CDR3 region has the DNA TGTGCCAGCAGTAATTCTAACTATGGCTACACCTTC.

This clonotype was seen only a few times. The rearrangement uses TRBV7-9 and TRBJ1-2; D remains unclear. The germline V and J ends were trimmed by 5 bases and 3 bases, with 16 bases remaining between them. Germline V gene sequence: CDR1 SEHNR, CDR2 FQNEAQ (reference sequence). There are 15 residues in the CDR3. Here the CDR3 reads CASSRRTRTDYGYTF. The CDR3 bases are TGTGCCAGCAGCCGACGGACCCGGACGGACTATGGCTACACCTTC.

This clonotype turned up a few times. V usage is TRBV6-1 and J usage is TRBJ1-5, with a possible D match to TRBD1 (6 bases). CDR3 size: 16 residues. The V and J ends lost 7 bases and 0 bases respectively, with 16 bases between them. CDR1 and CDR2 from the germline V gene are MNHNS and SASEGT. In nucleotides, the CDR3 is TGTGCCAGCAAATCGGACAGCTTTAATAGCAATCAGCCCCAGCATTTT. This codes for CASKSDSFNSNQPQHF.

The rearrangement links TRBV4-1 to TRBJ1-1, with D tentatively TRBD1 (5 bases). The germline V gene has CDR1 MGHRA and CDR2 YSYEKL. The CDR3 has 17 residues. V lost 2 bases and J lost 6, with 22 bases in between. The CDR3 DNA sequence: TGCGCCAGCAGCCAACCCTACAATTACGACAGCGACTCTGAAGCTTTCTTT. This translates into CASSQPYNYDSDSEAFF.

The chain joins TRBV2 to TRBJ2-2; D gene ambiguous. The ends were cut back, 3 bases at V and 6 bases at J, with 2 bases in the middle. This CDR3 has 11 amino acids. Germline V gene sequence: CDR1 SNHLY, CDR2 FYNNEI. CDR3 residues: CASSDPGELFF. CDR3 DNA: TGTGCCAGCAGTGATCCCGGGGAGCTGTTTTTT.

V and J are TRBV12-3 or TRBV12-4 and TRBJ2-7, with D unclear. V lost 5 bases, J lost 0 bases, and 5 bases lay in between. The CDR3 runs 12 residues. The DNA of the CDR3 is TGTGCCAGCAGTCCCAGCTCCTACGAGCAGTACTTC. As protein: CASSPSSYEQYF.

The chain carries TRBV6-1 and TRBJ1-1; D is uncertain. V was cut by 6 bases and J by 1 base, with 15 bases left in between. Germline V gene lookup returns CDR1 MNHNS and CDR2 SASEGT. This CDR3 spans 15 amino acids. The CDR3: CASRPDGPSNTEAFF. CDR3 in DNA: TGTGCCAGCAGGCCCGACGGACCCTCGAACACTGAAGCTTTCTTT.

This sequence joins TRBV28 and TRBJ1-1; possibly TRBD1 for D (5 bases). Trimming pared 7 bases from V and 2 bases from J, leaving 11 bases between. This CDR3 is 13 amino acids long. Germline V gives CDR1 MDHEN, CDR2 SYDVKM. CDR3 region: CASNEGPNTEAFF. CDR3 in DNA: TGTGCCAGCAATGAGGGACCAAACACTGAAGCTTTCTTT. Supplemented by reference TRBV28 and TRBJ1-1, the full variable domain reads DVKVTQSSRYLVKRTGEKVFLECVQDMDHENMFWYRQDPGLGLRLIYFSYDVKMKEKGDIPEGYSVSREKKERFSLILESASTNQTSMYLCASNEGPNTEAFFGQGTRLTVV.

This clonotype was recorded a few times. The V gene is TRBV20-1, the J gene TRBJ2-3; possibly TRBD2 for D (6 bases). V dropped 1 base and J dropped 0 bases, with 11 bases sitting between them. Germline-derived CDR1 and CDR2 are DFQATT and SNEGSKA (reference sequence). CDR3 length: 15 amino acids. As DNA, the CDR3 is TGCAGTGCTAGAGCGACTAGTCCCAGCACAGATACGCAGTATTTT. Its protein product is CSARATSPSTDTQYF.

This clonotype was recorded a few times. The chain couples TRBV7-9 to TRBJ1-2, with a weak D call TRBD1 (6 bases). Trimming left V 1 base short and J 6 bases short, with 9 bases between. CDR3 size: 13 residues. CDR1 is SEHNR, CDR2 FQNEAQ, per germline (reference sequence). The chain's CDR3 is CASSLGGGNGYTF. For the CDR3, the DNA is TGTGCCAGCAGCTTAGGAGGGGGTAATGGCTACACCTTC.

A few counts support this clonotype. Written as DNA, the CDR3 is TGCAGTGCTATAAGGCGACAGGGCGGCTATGGCTACACCTTC. It is translated as CSAIRRQGGYGYTF. The genes are TRBV20-1 and TRBJ1-2, with 7 bases lining up with TRBD1. The CDR3 has 14 residues. The ends lost 4 bases at V and 4 bases at J; junction bases unmatched: 9. Germline assignment: CDR1 DFQATT and CDR2 SNEGSKA (reference sequence).

J is TRBJ2-5 and V is TRBV20-1, with D tentatively TRBD1 (6 bases). Deletions cut 1 base from V and 5 bases from J, with 17 bases between. CDR3 size: 15 residues. Germline V CDR1 and CDR2: DFQATT, SNEGSKA (reference sequence). The CDR3 DNA follows: TGCAGTGCTAGAGCCCCCGGGACATCCAGTGAGACCCAGTACTTC. Its protein product is CSARAPGTSSETQYF.

The chain is built from TRBV28 and TRBJ2-7; TRBD1 matches 12 bases. V gave up 5 bases and J gave up 4 bases; unmatched junction bases: 18. CDR3 size: 19 residues. Germline V CDR1 and CDR2: MDHEN, SYDVKM. The CDR3 spells CASSLRGAFGTGGAYEQYF. CDR3 in DNA: TGTGCCAGCAGTCTGAGGGGGGCGTTCGGGACAGGGGGCGCGTACGAGCAGTACTTC.

The rearrangement joins TRBV29-1 to TRBJ1-1; D is perhaps TRBD1 (6 bases). This CDR3 spans 11 amino acids. Trimming pared 6 bases from V and 11 bases from J, leaving 16 bases between. Per the germline V gene, CDR1 is SQVTM and CDR2 is ANQGSEA. CDR3 amino acids: CSVQGSRWAFF. CDR3 in DNA: TGCAGCGTGCAGGGGTCCCGTTGGGCTTTCTTT. Combining the CDR3 with reference TRBV29-1 and TRBJ1-1 gives the whole variable domain SAVISQKPSRDICQRGTSLTIQCQVDSQVTMMFWYRQQPGQSLTLIATANQGSEATYESGFVIDKFPISRPNLTFSTLTVSNMSPEDSSIYLCSVQGSRWAFFGQGTRLTVV.

This clonotype showed up just a few times. The chain has TRBV6-1 and TRBJ2-7; 9 nucleotides match TRBD1. CDR1 is MNHNS and CDR2 is SASEGT in the germline V gene. The CDR3 totals 15 residues. Unmatched junction bases numbered 8, after V lost 2 bases and J lost 6 bases. The CDR3 is CASSELGDRAFEQYF. CDR3 in DNA: TGTGCCAGCAGTGAATTGGGGGACAGGGCTTTCGAGCAGTACTTC.

V is TRBV2 and J is TRBJ2-5; 12 bases map to TRBD2. This CDR3 is 13 amino acids long. The germline gives CDR1 SNHLY, CDR2 FYNNEI. Trimming took 10 bases from V and 4 from J; bases not matched to a gene: 4. The CDR3 is CATTGLAGETQYF. CDR3 DNA: TGTGCCACGACGGGACTAGCGGGAGAGACCCAGTACTTC.

This clonotype has a handful of counts. The chain recombines TRBV20-1 with TRBJ1-6, with 10 positions matching TRBD1. Per the germline V gene, CDR1 is DFQATT and CDR2 is SNEGSKA (reference sequence). This CDR3 spans 15 amino acids. Trimming removed 3 bases from V and 9 bases from J; junction bases left unmatched: 8. The CDR3 loop is CSARPRQGASSPLHF. CDR3 DNA sequence: TGCAGTGCTAGGCCCCGACAGGGGGCTTCTTCACCCCTCCACTTT.

The V call is TRBV25-1, the J call TRBJ2-6; D is ambiguous. CDR3 length equals 17 residues. In germline, CDR1 is MGHDK, CDR2 SYGVNS. V gave up 1 base and J gave up 2 bases, with 12 bases separating them. The CDR3 sequence is CASSESLGKAGANVLTF. The CDR3 DNA follows: TGTGCCAGCAGTGAATCGTTAGGGAAAGCTGGGGCCAACGTCCTGACTTTC. Together with reference TRBV25-1 and TRBJ2-6, the CDR3 gives the full variable domain: EADIYQTPRYLVIGTGKKITLECSQTMGHDKMYWYQQDPGMELHLIHYSYGVNSTEKGDLSSESTVSRIRTEHFPLTLESARPSHTSQYLCASSESLGKAGANVLTFGAGSRLTVL.